The rows below give T cell receptor beta chains drawn from one sample of a study of blood T cell repertoires in COVID-19. Using immunoSEQ multiplex PCR, the repertoire was profiled, and TCRdb retains in-frame clones only, with some absent. The table has about 170,000 clones, about 83% seen once. The sequencing sample was made of peripheral blood. These receptors were collected from a man aged 18 to 29 with active or convalescent COVID-19. Both conserved end residues are part of each CDR3. The order of the fields is V gene, D gene, clone size, J gene, CDR3 protein, CDR3 DNA. A D gene is named only where the DNA matches it firmly. Part of the rows lack a size; the others show once, few, many or a class for expanded clones.

TRBV4-3	TRBD2	.	TRBJ2-3	CASSQVTGGPTDTQYF	TGCGCCAGCAGCCAAGTAACGGGAGGGCCAACAGATACGCAGTATTTT
TRBV7-9	.	.	TRBJ1-4	CASSPVLWSGEKLFF	TGTGCCAGCAGCCCGGTCTTGTGGAGTGGCGAAAAACTGTTTTTT
TRBV24-1	.	.	TRBJ2-6	CATKAGASGANVLTF	TGTGCCACCAAGGCGGGGGCGTCTGGGGCCAACGTCCTGACTTTC
TRBV7-3	.	.	TRBJ2-3	CASSSGTGRDTQYF	TGTGCCAGTTCCTCCGGGACTGGAAGAGATACGCAGTATTTT
TRBV7-2	TRBD2	.	TRBJ2-2	CASSLTGGTGELFF	TGTGCCAGCAGCTTGACGGGAGGGACCGGGGAGCTGTTTTTT
TRBV18	.	.	TRBJ2-1	CASSPYSYNEQFF	TGTGCCAGCTCACCTTACTCCTACAATGAGCAGTTCTTC
TRBV7-9	.	.	TRBJ2-7	CASSSSGTSYEQYF	TGTGCCAGCAGCTCCTCCGGGACTTCCTACGAGCAGTACTTC
TRBV6-5	.	.	TRBJ2-7	CASSRSGPTYEQYF	TGTGCCAGCAGCCGATCTGGGCCGACCTACGAGCAGTACTTC
TRBV19	.	.	TRBJ1-5	CASSPFNQPQHF	TGTGCCAGTAGTCCGTTCAATCAGCCCCAGCATTTT
TRBV14	.	once	TRBJ1-5	CASSQDRLSNQPQHF	TGTGCCAGCAGCCAAGATAGACTTAGCAATCAGCCCCAGCATTTT
TRBV29-1	.	.	TRBJ2-1	CSVEQVGDEQFF	TGCAGCGTTGAACAAGTGGGCGATGAGCAGTTCTTC
TRBV6-5	TRBD1	.	TRBJ2-7	CASSPWTGASYEQYF	TGTGCCAGCAGTCCCTGGACAGGGGCGAGCTACGAGCAGTACTTC
TRBV11-2	.	once	TRBJ1-1	CASSLRAGNTEAFF	TGTGCCAGCAGCCTCCGGGCGGGGAACACTGAAGCTTTCTTT
TRBV7-2	TRBD1	.	TRBJ1-1	CASSFRDRVAFF	TGTGCCAGCAGCTTTCGGGACAGGGTAGCTTTCTTT
TRBV30	.	.	TRBJ1-1	CAWSEDPAGTEAFF	TGTGCCTGGAGCGAGGACCCCGCGGGCACTGAAGCTTTCTTT
TRBV7-8	.	.	TRBJ1-3	CASSPYRMGAAGNTIYF	TGTGCCAGCAGCCCATACAGAATGGGGGCGGCTGGAAACACCATATATTTT
TRBV28	.	.	TRBJ1-3	CASSPRVGGNTIYF	TGTGCCAGCAGTCCCCGAGTCGGGGGAAACACCATATATTTT
TRBV18	.	.	TRBJ2-3	CASSPPSSRRDPDTQYF	TGTGCCAGCTCACCACCTTCATCCCGTCGGGATCCGGATACGCAGTATTTT
TRBV29-1	TRBD1	.	TRBJ1-1	CSATQGVRGTEAFF	TGCAGCGCCACACAGGGGGTCCGGGGCACTGAAGCTTTCTTT
TRBV7-9	.	.	TRBJ2-6	CASSFLSSGANVLTF	TGTGCCAGCAGCTTCCTCAGCTCTGGGGCCAACGTCCTGACTTTC
TRBV29-1	TRBD1	.	TRBJ2-1	CSDYRGRSYNEQFF	TGCAGCGACTACAGGGGAAGGTCCTACAATGAGCAGTTCTTC
TRBV29-1	.	.	TRBJ2-2	CSGGGQNTGELFF	TGCAGCGGGGGCGGGCAGAACACCGGGGAGCTGTTTTTT
TRBV5-1	TRBD2	.	TRBJ2-2	CASSLWTSGTGELFF	TGCGCCAGCAGCTTGTGGACTAGCGGAACCGGGGAGCTGTTTTTT
TRBV24-1	.	.	TRBJ1-1	CATSVGGGLNTEAFF	TGTGCCACCAGTGTTGGGGGGGGGCTGAACACTGAAGCTTTCTTT
TRBV4-1	TRBD1	.	TRBJ1-1	CASSQRQGLHEAFF	TGCGCCAGCAGCCAGAGACAGGGTCTTCATGAAGCTTTCTTT
TRBV27	.	.	TRBJ1-5	CASSLQGPNQPQHF	TGTGCCAGCAGTCTCCAGGGGCCCAATCAGCCCCAGCATTTT
TRBV28	.	few	TRBJ1-1	CASSLVGRELNTEAFF	TGTGCCAGCAGTTTAGTCGGCAGGGAATTGAACACTGAAGCTTTCTTT
TRBV7-2	TRBD2	.	TRBJ2-7	CASSFRGLAANEQYF	TGTGCCAGCAGCTTTCGGGGACTAGCGGCGAACGAGCAGTACTTC
TRBV7-7	.	.	TRBJ2-1	CASSSQEGLEQFF	TGTGCCAGCAGCTCCCAGGAGGGACTTGAGCAGTTCTTC
TRBV27	.	once	TRBJ2-1	CASRGQAYNEQFF	TGTGCCAGCAGGGGGCAGGCTTACAATGAGCAGTTCTTC
TRBV5-1	TRBD1	.	TRBJ2-7	CASSPGTGAYEQYF	TGCGCCAGCAGCCCTGGGACAGGGGCCTACGAGCAGTACTTC
TRBV5-1	.	.	TRBJ2-1	CASSLDPGYNEQFF	TGCGCCAGCAGCTTGGACCCCGGTTACAATGAGCAGTTCTTC
TRBV7-2	.	.	TRBJ2-4	CASSLGAGRAKNIQYF	TGTGCCAGCAGCTTGGGGGCTGGGCGGGCCAAAAACATTCAGTACTTC
TRBV5-4	TRBD1	.	TRBJ2-1	CASSLAADRAGRNEQFF	TGTGCCAGCAGCTTGGCCGCAGACAGGGCAGGCCGCAATGAGCAGTTCTTC
TRBV3-1/TRBV3-2	TRBD2	.	TRBJ2-7	CASSPRTSGGAYEQYF	TGTGCCAGCAGCCCGCGTACTAGCGGAGGTGCCTACGAGCAGTACTTC
TRBV19	TRBD1	few	TRBJ1-1	CATSNRGANTEAFF	TGTGCCACAAGTAACAGGGGCGCTAACACTGAAGCTTTCTTT
TRBV2	.	.	TRBJ2-1	CASTSGINNEQFF	TGTGCCAGCACTTCCGGGATAAACAATGAGCAGTTCTTC
TRBV25-1	.	.	TRBJ1-2	CASSELRQGNYGYTF	TGTGCCAGCAGTGAATTGAGGCAGGGGAACTATGGCTACACCTTC
TRBV15	.	.	TRBJ1-2	CATSSPAQGAYGYTF	TGTGCCACCAGCAGCCCCGCTCAGGGTGCCTATGGCTACACCTTC
TRBV5-1	TRBD1	.	TRBJ1-2	CASSLAGTGHGYTF	TGCGCCAGCAGCTTGGCCGGGACAGGTCATGGCTACACCTTC
TRBV27	TRBD2	.	TRBJ2-2	CASSFTSGVTGELFF	TGTGCCAGCAGTTTCACTAGCGGAGTAACCGGGGAGCTGTTTTTT
TRBV18	TRBD1	.	TRBJ1-1	CASSPGTGGGKTEAFF	TGTGCCAGCTCACCCGGGACAGGGGGAGGAAAAACTGAAGCTTTCTTT
TRBV24-1	TRBD2	.	TRBJ2-1	CATSDHLRGGSYNEQFF	TGTGCCACCAGCGACCATTTGCGGGGGGGATCCTACAATGAGCAGTTCTTC
TRBV7-9	.	.	TRBJ2-3	CASSLIGGSSTDTQYF	TGTGCCAGCAGCTTAATTGGGGGGAGCTCCACAGATACGCAGTATTTT
TRBV27	TRBD2	once	TRBJ2-1	CASSFLGAGGENEQFF	TGTGCCAGCAGTTTCCTAGGGGCGGGAGGTGAGAATGAGCAGTTCTTC
TRBV29-1	.	once	TRBJ2-5	CSVESVNWETQYF	TGCAGCGTTGAATCAGTTAATTGGGAGACCCAGTACTTC
TRBV5-1	.	.	TRBJ2-4	CASSLEAGQNIQYF	TGCGCCAGCAGCTTGGAGGCGGGACAAAACATTCAGTACTTC
TRBV5-8	.	.	TRBJ1-5	CASSSQRGASNQPQHF	TGTGCCAGCAGCTCGCAGCGGGGGGCCAGTAATCAGCCCCAGCATTTT
TRBV18	.	.	TRBJ1-1	CASSPYGENTEAFF	TGTGCCAGCTCACCATACGGAGAGAACACTGAAGCTTTCTTT
TRBV28	.	.	TRBJ1-1	CASSLMSRLTGNTEAFF	TGTGCCAGCAGTTTGATGTCCCGTCTGACAGGGAACACTGAAGCTTTCTTT
TRBV21-1	.	.	TRBJ1-1	CASSKDGRGPYTKAFF	TGTGCCAGCAGCAAAGACGGGAGGGGGCCCTACACTAAAGCTTTCTTT
TRBV7-9	.	.	TRBJ2-1	CASSLSGGVEQFF	TGTGCCAGCAGCTTGTCTGGCGGGGTTGAGCAGTTCTTC
TRBV6-5	.	.	TRBJ1-3	CASSRDSRGNTIYF	TGTGCCAGCAGCCGGGACTCACGAGGAAACACCATATATTTT
TRBV7-9	TRBD1	.	TRBJ1-1	CASSLADRGRVGNTEAFF	TGTGCCAGCAGCTTAGCCGACAGGGGGCGAGTTGGTAACACTGAAGCTTTCTTT